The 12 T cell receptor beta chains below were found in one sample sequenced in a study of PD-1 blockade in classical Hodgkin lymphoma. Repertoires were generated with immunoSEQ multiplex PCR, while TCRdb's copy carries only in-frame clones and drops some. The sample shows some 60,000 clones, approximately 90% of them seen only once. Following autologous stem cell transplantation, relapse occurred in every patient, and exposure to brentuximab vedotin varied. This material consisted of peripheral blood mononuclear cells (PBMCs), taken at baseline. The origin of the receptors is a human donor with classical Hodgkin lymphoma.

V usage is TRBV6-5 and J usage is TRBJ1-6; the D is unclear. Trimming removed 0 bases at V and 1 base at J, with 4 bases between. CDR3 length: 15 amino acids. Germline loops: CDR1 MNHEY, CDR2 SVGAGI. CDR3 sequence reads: CASSYSSSYNSPLHF. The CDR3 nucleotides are TGTGCCAGCAGTTACTCCAGTTCCTATAATTCACCCCTCCACTTT.

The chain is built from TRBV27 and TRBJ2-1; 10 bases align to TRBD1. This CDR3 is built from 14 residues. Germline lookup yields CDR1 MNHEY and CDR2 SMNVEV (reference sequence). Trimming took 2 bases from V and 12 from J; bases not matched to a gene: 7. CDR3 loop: CASSLTGTGDGQFF. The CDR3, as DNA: TGTGCCAGCAGTTTAACCGGGACAGGGGACGGGCAGTTCTTC.

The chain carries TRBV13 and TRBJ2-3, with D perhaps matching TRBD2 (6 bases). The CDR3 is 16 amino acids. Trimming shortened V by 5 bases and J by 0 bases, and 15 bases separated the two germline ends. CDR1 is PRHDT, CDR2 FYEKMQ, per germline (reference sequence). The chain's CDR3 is CASSPSPGLSTDTQYF. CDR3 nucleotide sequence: TGTGCCAGCAGCCCGTCCCCGGGACTTAGCACAGATACGCAGTATTTT.

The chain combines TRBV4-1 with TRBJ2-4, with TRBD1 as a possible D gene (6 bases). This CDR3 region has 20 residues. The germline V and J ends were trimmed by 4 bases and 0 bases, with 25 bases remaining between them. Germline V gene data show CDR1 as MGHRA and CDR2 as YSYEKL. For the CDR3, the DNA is TGCGCCAGCAGCCGAGCACAGGGCGCATCCTCTAACCTAGCCAAAAACATTCAGTACTTC. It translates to CASSRAQGASSNLAKNIQYF.

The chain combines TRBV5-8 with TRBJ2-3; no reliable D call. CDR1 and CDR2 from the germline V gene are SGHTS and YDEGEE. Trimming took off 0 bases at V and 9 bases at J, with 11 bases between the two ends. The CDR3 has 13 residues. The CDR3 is CASSLGGPDTQYF. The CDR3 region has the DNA TGTGCCAGCAGCTTGGGGGGTCCCGACACGCAGTATTTT.

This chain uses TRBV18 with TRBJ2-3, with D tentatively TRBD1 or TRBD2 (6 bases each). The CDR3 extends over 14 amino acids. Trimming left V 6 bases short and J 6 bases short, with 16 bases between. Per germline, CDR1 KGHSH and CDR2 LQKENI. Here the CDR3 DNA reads TGTGCCAGCTCTACAATGACGGGGGCCGATACGCAGTATTTT. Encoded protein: CASSTMTGADTQYF.

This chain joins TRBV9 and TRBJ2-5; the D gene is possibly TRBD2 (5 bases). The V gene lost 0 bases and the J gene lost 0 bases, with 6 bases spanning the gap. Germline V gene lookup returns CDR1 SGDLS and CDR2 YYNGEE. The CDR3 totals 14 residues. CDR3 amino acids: CASSVAGNQETQYF. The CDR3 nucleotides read TGTGCCAGCAGCGTAGCGGGGAACCAAGAGACCCAGTACTTC.

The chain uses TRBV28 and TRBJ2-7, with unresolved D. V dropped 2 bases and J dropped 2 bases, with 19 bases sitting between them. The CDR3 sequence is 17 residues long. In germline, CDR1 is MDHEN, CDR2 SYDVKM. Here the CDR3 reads CASSLEDSATNPYEQYF. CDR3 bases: TGTGCCAGCAGTTTAGAGGATTCGGCTACTAACCCCTACGAGCAGTACTTC.

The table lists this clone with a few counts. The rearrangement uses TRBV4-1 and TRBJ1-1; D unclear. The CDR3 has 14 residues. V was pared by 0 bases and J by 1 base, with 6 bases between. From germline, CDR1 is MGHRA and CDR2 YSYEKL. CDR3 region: CASSQDRGNTEAFF. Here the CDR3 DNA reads TGCGCCAGCAGCCAAGACCGGGGGAACACTGAAGCTTTCTTT.

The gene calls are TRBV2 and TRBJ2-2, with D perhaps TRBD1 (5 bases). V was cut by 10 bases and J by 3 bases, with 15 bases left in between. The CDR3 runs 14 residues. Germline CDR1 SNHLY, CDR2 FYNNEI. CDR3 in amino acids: CAIRFDSHTGELFF. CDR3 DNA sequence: TGTGCCATCCGATTTGACAGTCACACCGGGGAGCTGTTTTTT.

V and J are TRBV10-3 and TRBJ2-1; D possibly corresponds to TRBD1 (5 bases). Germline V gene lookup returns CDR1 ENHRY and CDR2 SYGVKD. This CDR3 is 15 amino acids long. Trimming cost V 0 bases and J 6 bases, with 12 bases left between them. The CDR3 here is CAISESPQGSNEQFF. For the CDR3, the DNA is TGTGCCATCAGTGAGTCGCCCCAGGGATCCAATGAGCAGTTCTTC.

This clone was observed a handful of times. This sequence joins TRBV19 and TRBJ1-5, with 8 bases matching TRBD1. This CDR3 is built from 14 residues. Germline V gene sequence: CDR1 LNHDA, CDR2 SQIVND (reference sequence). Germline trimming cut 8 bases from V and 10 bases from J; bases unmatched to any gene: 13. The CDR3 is CASGGQASRIPQHF. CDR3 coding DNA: TGTGCCAGTGGGGGACAGGCCTCTCGTATCCCCCAGCATTTT.